Listed here are 19 T cell receptor beta chains from one sample, sequenced in a study of T-cell memory formation after mild COVID-19. TCRdb recomputed calls from the 5' RACE reads with MiXCR, one row per CDR3 protein. The table includes around 420,000 distinct CDR3 sequences, 20% to 30% detected once. Sequenced: PBMCs or a T cell subset sorted from them (not recorded which). These receptors were taken from an adult woman who had mild COVID-19 (a few samples of this study predate the infection). Cell type and time point are not known.

There are a few counts of this clonotype. The J gene is TRBJ2-4, the V gene TRBV29-1; D is unclear. The V gene lost 6 bases and the J gene lost 0 bases, with 12 bases spanning the gap. Germline loops: CDR1 SQVTM, CDR2 ANQGSEA. The CDR3 spans 14 residues. In DNA, the CDR3 is TGCAGCGTCGCGAATCCTCTAGCCAAAAACATTCAGTACTTC. Its translation is CSVANPLAKNIQYF. Full variable domain (missing parts from reference TRBV29-1 and TRBJ2-4): SAVISQKPSRDICQRGTSLTIQCQVDSQVTMMFWYRQQPGQSLTLIATANQGSEATYESGFVIDKFPISRPNLTFSTLTVSNMSPEDSSIYLCSVANPLAKNIQYFGAGTRLSVL.

V is TRBV20-1 and J is TRBJ2-7, with 8 bases that match TRBD2. The V segment lost 6 bases and the J segment 9 bases; nucleotides outside the gene matches: 10. Germline V CDR1 and CDR2: DFQATT, SNEGSKA (reference sequence). The CDR3 runs 12 residues. The CDR3 here is CSATTSAGGQYF. CDR3 bases: TGCAGTGCAACGACTAGCGCGGGCGGGCAGTACTTC.

The sample holds a few counts of this clonotype. The rearrangement joins TRBV24-1 to TRBJ1-2; D is perhaps TRBD1 (5 bases). CDR1 and CDR2 from the germline V gene are KGHDR and SFDVKD. V was clipped by 4 bases and J by 6 bases, with 11 bases between them. The CDR3 covers 13 residues. The CDR3 protein is CATSDIDSNGYTF. CDR3 DNA sequence: TGTGCCACCAGTGACATCGACAGTAATGGCTACACCTTC.

The chain uses TRBV20-1 and TRBJ2-3; D is perhaps TRBD1 (5 bases). CDR3 size: 12 residues. The V gene lost 2 bases and the J gene lost 4 bases, with 7 bases spanning the gap. Per germline, CDR1 DFQATT and CDR2 SNEGSKA (reference sequence). For the CDR3, the DNA is TGCAGTGCTAGACAGGGTTCAGATACGCAGTATTTT. Its translation is CSARQGSDTQYF.

The chain recombines TRBV9 with TRBJ2-1, with TRBD2 identical over 7 bases. V was pared by 4 bases and J by 0 bases, with 4 bases of the junction left unmatched. Germline assignment: CDR1 SGDLS and CDR2 YYNGEE. CDR3 length equals 15 residues. The CDR3 is CASSQLASSYNEQFF. The CDR3 DNA is TGTGCCAGCAGCCAACTAGCGAGCTCCTACAATGAGCAGTTCTTC.

V is TRBV27 and J is TRBJ1-2; TRBD1 aligns across 8 bases. Trimming took 4 bases from V and 8 from J; bases not matched to a gene: 6. CDR1 and CDR2 (germline): MNHEY, SMNVEV (reference sequence). The CDR3 runs to 13 residues. The DNA for the CDR3 is TGTGCCAGCAGTTGGGCAGGGGGCCAAGGCTACACCTTC. It translates to CASSWAGGQGYTF.

Written as DNA, the CDR3 is TGTGCCAGCAGCCCTCACGGACAGACGAACACTGAAGCTTTCTTT. It encodes CASSPHGQTNTEAFF. The chain recombines TRBV9 with TRBJ1-1, with a tentative D call TRBD1 (6 bases). In germline, CDR1 is SGDLS, CDR2 YYNGEE. The V end lost 4 bases, the J end lost 1 base, and 14 bases lay between the germline ends. This CDR3 is built from 15 residues.

The CDR3 region has the DNA TGTGCCAGTAGTATTCTCGGGGGCAGGGGTTCTGGCGAGCAGTACTTC. Amino acid sequence: CASSILGGRGSGEQYF. This chain links TRBV19 with TRBJ2-7; TRBD1 or TRBD2 may be the D gene (6 bases each). The V gene's germline CDR1 is LNHDA and CDR2 SQIVND (reference sequence). Trimming cost V 3 bases and J 6 bases, with 21 bases left between them. CDR3 length equals 16 residues.

This clonotype showed up just a few times. This rearrangement joins TRBV2 to TRBJ2-3; 14 bases are shared with TRBD2. The V gene end was trimmed by 8 bases and the J gene end by 4 bases; junction bases not matched to a gene: 8. The CDR3 contains 16 residues. Germline CDR1 and CDR2: SNHLY and FYNNEI. CDR3 coding DNA: TGTGCCAGCGGGGGGACTAGCGGGAGCCCCGCAGATACGCAGTATTTT. Protein: CASGGTSGSPADTQYF.

This clonotype has a handful of counts. This chain connects TRBV4-3 to TRBJ2-1; D remains unclear. CDR3 size: 14 residues. Deletions cut 3 bases from V and 6 bases from J, with 12 bases between. CDR1 LGHNA and CDR2 YSLEER come from the germline V gene. Written as DNA, the CDR3 is TGCGCCAGCAGCCATGCTCGGGCCACCAATGAGCAGTTCTTC. The encoded protein is CASSHARATNEQFF.

This chain connects TRBV29-1 to TRBJ2-5, with 9 bases aligning to TRBD1. The length of the CDR3 is 13 residues. Germline loops: CDR1 SQVTM, CDR2 ANQGSEA. In DNA, the CDR3 is TGCTCCACCCGGGACAGGGATTCAGAGACCCAGTACTTC. This encodes CSTRDRDSETQYF.

CDR3 sequence (DNA): TGTGCCAGCAGCCAAGGTGGACCGGGACTAGCGTTAGAGACCCAGTACTTC. This codes for CASSQGGPGLALETQYF. V usage is TRBV14 and J usage is TRBJ2-5; 10 bases map to TRBD2. The CDR3 totals 17 residues. J lost 4 bases, V lost 1 base, and 9 bases had no gene match. Germline CDR1 reads SGHDN; CDR2 reads FVKESK.

This clonotype turned up a few times. The rearrangement uses TRBV3-1 and TRBJ1-5; weak D call: TRBD1 (5 bases). The CDR3 spans 15 residues. V lost 1 base, J lost 0 bases, and 7 bases lay in between. Per the germline V gene, CDR1 is LGHDT and CDR2 is YNNKEL (reference sequence). The CDR3 nucleotides read TGTGCCAGCAGCCAAGCGGGGGTTAGCAATCAGCCCCAGCATTTT. Translated: CASSQAGVSNQPQHF.

This clonotype was detected only a few times. The chain couples TRBV7-9 to TRBJ2-5; 8 bases match TRBD2. The CDR3 contains 16 residues. The germline CDR1 and CDR2 sequences are SEHNR and FQNEAQ (reference sequence). The trim removed 3 bases at V and 5 bases at J, leaving 11 bases unmatched. DNA for the CDR3: TGTGCCAGCAGCTTGGGTTTAGCGGGAACAGCGGAGACCCAGTACTTC. The encoded protein is CASSLGLAGTAETQYF.

This clonotype came up a few times. The J gene is TRBJ2-3, the V gene TRBV2; tentatively, D is TRBD1 (5 bases). Germline V gene sequence: CDR1 SNHLY, CDR2 FYNNEI. There are 15 residues in the CDR3. Trimming shortened V by 4 bases and J by 2 bases, and 13 bases separated the two germline ends. In DNA form, the CDR3 reads TGTGCCAGCAGTGGCGCGACAGTCAACACAGATACGCAGTATTTT. Protein sequence: CASSGATVNTDTQYF.

V and J are TRBV7-8 and TRBJ1-5, with 7 bases matching TRBD1. The CDR3 spans 18 residues. With V trimmed by 0 bases and J by 0 bases, 8 bases remained unmatched. CDR1 and CDR2 from the germline V gene are SGHVS and FQNEAQ. The CDR3 here is CASSLAPQGDYSNQPQHF. Here the CDR3 DNA reads TGTGCCAGCAGCTTAGCCCCCCAGGGGGATTATAGCAATCAGCCCCAGCATTTT.

This clonotype was found a few times. The chain links TRBV12-3 or TRBV12-4 to TRBJ1-4; the D gene is possibly TRBD1 (5 bases). V was trimmed by 4 bases and J by 0 bases, leaving 9 bases between them. This CDR3 has 15 residues. The CDR3: CASSSRGTTNEKLFF. The CDR3 DNA reads as TGTGCCAGCAGTTCTAGGGGAACAACTAATGAAAAACTGTTTTTT.

Here the CDR3 reads CSAGVGNYGYTF. In DNA form, the CDR3 reads TGCAGTGCTGGAGTAGGGAACTATGGCTACACCTTC. This chain connects TRBV20-1 to TRBJ1-2; D gene uncertain. The CDR3 runs 12 residues. The V gene's germline CDR1 is DFQATT and CDR2 SNEGSKA (reference sequence). Trimming cost V 5 bases and J 2 bases, with 9 bases left between them.

This clonotype was observed a handful of times. V gene TRBV4-2 combines with J gene TRBJ2-7, with 9 nucleotides matching TRBD2. The V segment lost 1 base and the J segment 2 bases; nucleotides outside the gene matches: 3. This CDR3 has 15 amino acids. Germline loops: CDR1 LGHNA, CDR2 YNFKEQ. Here the CDR3 reads CASSQAGGGAYEQYF. The CDR3 nucleotides read TGTGCCAGCAGCCAAGCAGGCGGGGGGGCCTACGAGCAGTACTTC.